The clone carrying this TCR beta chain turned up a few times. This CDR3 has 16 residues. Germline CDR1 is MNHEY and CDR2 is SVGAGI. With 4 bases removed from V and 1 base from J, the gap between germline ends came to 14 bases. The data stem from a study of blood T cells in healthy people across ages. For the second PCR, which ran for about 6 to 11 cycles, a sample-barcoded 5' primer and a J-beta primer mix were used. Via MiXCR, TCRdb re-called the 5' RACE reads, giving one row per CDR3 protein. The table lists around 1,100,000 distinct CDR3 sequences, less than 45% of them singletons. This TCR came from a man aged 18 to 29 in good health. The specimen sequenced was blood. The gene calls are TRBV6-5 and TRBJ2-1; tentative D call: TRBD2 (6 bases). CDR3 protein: CASSSYPGTSYNEQFF. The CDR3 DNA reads TGTGCCAGCAGTTCCTACCCCGGGACTTCCTACAATGAGCAGTTCTTC.